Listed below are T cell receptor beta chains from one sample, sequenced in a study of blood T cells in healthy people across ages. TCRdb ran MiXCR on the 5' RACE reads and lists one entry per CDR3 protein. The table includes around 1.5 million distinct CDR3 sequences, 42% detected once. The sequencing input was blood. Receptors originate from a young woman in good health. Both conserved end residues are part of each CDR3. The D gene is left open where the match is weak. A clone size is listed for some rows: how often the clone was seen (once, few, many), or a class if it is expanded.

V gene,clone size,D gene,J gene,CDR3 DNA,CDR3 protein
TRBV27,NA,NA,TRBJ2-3,TGTGCCAGCAGTTTATCCATTTTCGGTTCTAGCACAGATACGCAGTATTTT,CASSLSIFGSSTDTQYF
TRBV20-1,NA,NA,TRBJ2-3,TGCAGTGTCATACCCGTGCGGACTACCACAGATACGCAGTATTTT,CSVIPVRTTTDTQYF
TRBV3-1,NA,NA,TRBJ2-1,TGTGCCAGCAGCCAAGTCGCTTCGCGCTATGAGCAGTTCTTC,CASSQVASRYEQFF
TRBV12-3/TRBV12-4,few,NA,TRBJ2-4,TGTGCCAGCAGTTCCTCGGATCTCCCCCAGGGGATTCAGTACTTC,CASSSSDLPQGIQYF
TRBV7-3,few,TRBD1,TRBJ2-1,TGTGCCAGCAGCTTATGGGACAGTAATGAGCAGTTCTTC,CASSLWDSNEQFF
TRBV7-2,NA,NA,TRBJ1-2,TGTGCCAGCAGCTTAGGGCGAAGTGGAGTCCCTTATGGCTACACCTTC,CASSLGRSGVPYGYTF
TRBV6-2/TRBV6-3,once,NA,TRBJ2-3,TGTGCCAGCAGTTACCTACTGGGGAGCACAGATACGCAGTATTTT,CASSYLLGSTDTQYF
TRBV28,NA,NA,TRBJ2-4,TGTGCCAGCAGTTTATCAGCCCTAGCCAAAAACATTCAGTACTTC,CASSLSALAKNIQYF
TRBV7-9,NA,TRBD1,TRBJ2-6,TGTGCCAGCAGCCCACCCGGGACAGAGAACTCTGGGGCCAACGTCCTGACTTTC,CASSPPGTENSGANVLTF
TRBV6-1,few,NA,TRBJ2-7,TGTGCCACCCAGAACGTAGCGCTTCTCCCCTACGAGCAGTACTTC,CATQNVALLPYEQYF
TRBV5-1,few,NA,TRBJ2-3,TGCGCCAGCAGCCCGGACTCAGATACGCAGTATTTT,CASSPDSDTQYF
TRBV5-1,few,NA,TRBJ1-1,TGCGCCAGCAGCCTCCTACAGGTGGGGGAAGCTTTCTTT,CASSLLQVGEAFF
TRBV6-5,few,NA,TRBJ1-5,TGTGCCAGCAGTTACTCGGGCTTTCAACCCCAGCATTTT,CASSYSGFQPQHF
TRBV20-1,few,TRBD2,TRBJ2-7,TGCAGTGCTAGAAAGGGACTAGCGGGTTTCTACGAGCAGTACTTC,CSARKGLAGFYEQYF
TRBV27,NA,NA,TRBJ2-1,TGTGCCAGCAGTTTAATCGGGAGTGAGCAGTTCTTC,CASSLIGSEQFF
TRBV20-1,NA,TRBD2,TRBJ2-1,TGCAGTGCTAAGTCCAGCGGGAGGACGGACTACAATGAGCAGTTCTTC,CSAKSSGRTDYNEQFF
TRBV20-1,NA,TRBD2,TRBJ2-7,TGCAGTGCTAGACCCTATGTGGGGAGCGGGGGGACCTACGAGCAGTACTTC,CSARPYVGSGGTYEQYF
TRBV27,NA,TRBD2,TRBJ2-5,TGTGCCAGCAGTCCTCTGGATTTAGCGGGGGTTCGGGAAGAGACCCAGTACTTC,CASSPLDLAGVREETQYF
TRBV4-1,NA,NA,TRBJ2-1,TGCGCCAGCAGCCTAGGGGCTTTGGGCTACAATGAGCAGTTCTTC,CASSLGALGYNEQFF
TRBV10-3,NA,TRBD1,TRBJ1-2,TGTGCCATCAGTGAGTCCGGGCACAGGGGGCGCGACTATGGCTACACCTTC,CAISESGHRGRDYGYTF
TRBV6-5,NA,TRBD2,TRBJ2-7,TGTGCCAGCAGTTACAATCCCCGCTTTAGGGCTGTGAGCGGGGATACCTACGAGCAGTACTTC,CASSYNPRFRAVSGDTYEQYF
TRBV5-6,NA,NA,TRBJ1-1,TGTGCCAGCAGCTTTGAAAGGGAAGCTTTCTTT,CASSFEREAFF
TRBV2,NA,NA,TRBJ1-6,TGTGCCAGAAGTACAAGGGACACCCTAAATTCACCCCTCCACTTT,CARSTRDTLNSPLHF
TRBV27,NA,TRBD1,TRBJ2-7,TGTGCCAGCACCCATGACAGGGGCTACGAGCAGTACTTC,CASTHDRGYEQYF
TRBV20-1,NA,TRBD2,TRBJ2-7,TGCAGTGCTGGAGATAGCGGGAGGTACGAGCAGTACTTC,CSAGDSGRYEQYF
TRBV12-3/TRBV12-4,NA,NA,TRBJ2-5,TGTGCCAGCAGTTTAGCGGACCTAGGCGAGACCCAGTACTTC,CASSLADLGETQYF
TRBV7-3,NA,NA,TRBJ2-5,TGTGCCAGCAGCGAAGACTCGTCCGGAGGGACCCAGTACTTC,CASSEDSSGGTQYF
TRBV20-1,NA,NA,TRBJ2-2,TGCAGTGCTAGCACAGGGAACACCGGGGAGCTGTTTTTT,CSASTGNTGELFF